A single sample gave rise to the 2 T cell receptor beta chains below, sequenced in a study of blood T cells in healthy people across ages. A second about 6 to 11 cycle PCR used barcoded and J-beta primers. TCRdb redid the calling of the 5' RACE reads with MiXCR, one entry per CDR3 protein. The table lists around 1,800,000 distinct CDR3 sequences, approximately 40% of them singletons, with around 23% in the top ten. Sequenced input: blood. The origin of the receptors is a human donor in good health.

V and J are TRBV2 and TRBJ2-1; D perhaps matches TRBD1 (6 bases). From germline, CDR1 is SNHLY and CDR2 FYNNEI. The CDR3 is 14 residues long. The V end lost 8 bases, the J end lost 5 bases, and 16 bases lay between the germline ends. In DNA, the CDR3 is TGTGCCAGCGGTGCGCAGGGGACGAACAATGAGCAGTTCTTC. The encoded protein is CASGAQGTNNEQFF.

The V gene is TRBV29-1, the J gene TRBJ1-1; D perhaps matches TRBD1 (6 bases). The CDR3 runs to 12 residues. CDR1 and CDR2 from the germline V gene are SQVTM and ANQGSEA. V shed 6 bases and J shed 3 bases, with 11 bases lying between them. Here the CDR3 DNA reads TGCAGCGTCTCAGGGGTGGACACTGAAGCTTTCTTT. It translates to CSVSGVDTEAFF.